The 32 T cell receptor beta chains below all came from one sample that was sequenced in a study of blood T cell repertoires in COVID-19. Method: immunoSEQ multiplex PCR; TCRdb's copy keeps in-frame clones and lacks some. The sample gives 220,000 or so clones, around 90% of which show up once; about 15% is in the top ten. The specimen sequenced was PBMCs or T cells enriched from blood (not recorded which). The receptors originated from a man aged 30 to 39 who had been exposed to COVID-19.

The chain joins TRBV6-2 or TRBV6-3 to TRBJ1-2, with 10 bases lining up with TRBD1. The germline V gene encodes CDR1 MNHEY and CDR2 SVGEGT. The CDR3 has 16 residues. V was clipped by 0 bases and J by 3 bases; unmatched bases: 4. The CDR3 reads CASSYSWTGGDYGYTF. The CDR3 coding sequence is TGTGCCAGCAGTTACTCCTGGACAGGGGGTGACTATGGCTACACCTTC.

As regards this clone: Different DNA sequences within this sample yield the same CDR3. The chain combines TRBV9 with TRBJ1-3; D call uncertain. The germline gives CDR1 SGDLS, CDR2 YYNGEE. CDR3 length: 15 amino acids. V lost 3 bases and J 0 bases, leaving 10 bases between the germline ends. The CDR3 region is CASSDGGGSGNTIYF. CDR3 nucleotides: TGTGCCAGCAGCGACGGAGGTGGCTCTGGAAACACCATATATTTT.

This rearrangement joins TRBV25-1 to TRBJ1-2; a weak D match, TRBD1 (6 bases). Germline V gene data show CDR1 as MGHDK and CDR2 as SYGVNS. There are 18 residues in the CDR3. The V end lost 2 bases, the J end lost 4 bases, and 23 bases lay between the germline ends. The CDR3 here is CASSERVTGGEGLYGYTF. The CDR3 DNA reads TGTGCCAGCAGTGAAAGGGTGACAGGAGGTGAAGGGCTCTATGGCTACACCTTC.

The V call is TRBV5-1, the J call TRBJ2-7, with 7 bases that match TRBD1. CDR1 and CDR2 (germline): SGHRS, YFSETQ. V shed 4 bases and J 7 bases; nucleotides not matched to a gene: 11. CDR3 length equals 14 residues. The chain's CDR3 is CASSLGTETAEQYF. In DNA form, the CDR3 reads TGCGCCAGCAGCCTCGGGACAGAAACGGCAGAGCAGTACTTC.

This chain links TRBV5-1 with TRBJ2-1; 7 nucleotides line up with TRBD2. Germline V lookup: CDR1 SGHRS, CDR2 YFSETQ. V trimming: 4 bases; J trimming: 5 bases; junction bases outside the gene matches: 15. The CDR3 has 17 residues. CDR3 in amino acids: CASSPLLGGYADNEQFF. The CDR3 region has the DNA TGCGCCAGCAGCCCCCTCCTCGGGGGGTACGCTGACAATGAGCAGTTCTTC. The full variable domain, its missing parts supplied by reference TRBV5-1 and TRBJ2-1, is KAGVTQTPRYLIKTRGQQVTLSCSPISGHRSVSWYQQTPGQGLQFLFEYFSETQRNKGNFPGRFSGRQFSNSRSEMNVSTLELGDSALYLCASSPLLGGYADNEQFFGPGTRLTVL.

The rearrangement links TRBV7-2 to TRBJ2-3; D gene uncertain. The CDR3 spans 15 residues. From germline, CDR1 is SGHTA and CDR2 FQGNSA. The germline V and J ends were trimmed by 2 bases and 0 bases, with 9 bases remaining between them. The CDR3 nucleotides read TGTGCCAGCAGCTTACCCATAGCTAGCACAGATACGCAGTATTTT. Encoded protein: CASSLPIASTDTQYF.

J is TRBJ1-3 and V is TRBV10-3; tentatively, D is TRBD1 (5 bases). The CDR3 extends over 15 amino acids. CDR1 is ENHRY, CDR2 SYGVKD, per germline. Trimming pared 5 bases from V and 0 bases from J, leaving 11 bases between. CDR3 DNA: TGTGCCATCAGTTCCGACAGAGACTCTGGAAACACCATATATTTT. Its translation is CAISSDRDSGNTIYF.

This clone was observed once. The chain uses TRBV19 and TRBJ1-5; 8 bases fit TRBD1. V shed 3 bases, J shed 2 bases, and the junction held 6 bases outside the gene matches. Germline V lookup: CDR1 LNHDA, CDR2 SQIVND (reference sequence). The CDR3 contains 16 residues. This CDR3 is CASSIQGARGNQPQHF. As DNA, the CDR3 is TGTGCCAGTAGTATCCAGGGGGCGCGGGGCAATCAGCCCCAGCATTTT.

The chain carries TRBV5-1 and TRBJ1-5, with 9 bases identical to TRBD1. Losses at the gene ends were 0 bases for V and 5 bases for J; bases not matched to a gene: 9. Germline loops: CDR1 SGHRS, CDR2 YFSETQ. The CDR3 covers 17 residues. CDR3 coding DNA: TGCGCCAGCAGCTTGGTCCCGATTCGGGACAGGGATCAGCCCCAGCATTTT. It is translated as CASSLVPIRDRDQPQHF.

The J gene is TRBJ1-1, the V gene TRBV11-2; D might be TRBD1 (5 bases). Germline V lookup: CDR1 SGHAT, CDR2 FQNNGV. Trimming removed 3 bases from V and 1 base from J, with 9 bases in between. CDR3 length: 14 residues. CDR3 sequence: CASSFSGPNTEAFF. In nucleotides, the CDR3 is TGTGCCAGCAGCTTTTCAGGGCCGAACACTGAAGCTTTCTTT.

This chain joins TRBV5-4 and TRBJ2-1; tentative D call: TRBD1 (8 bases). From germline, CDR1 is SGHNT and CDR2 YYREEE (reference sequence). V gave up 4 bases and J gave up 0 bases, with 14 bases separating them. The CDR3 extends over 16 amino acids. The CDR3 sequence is CASSNRGGVSYNEQFF. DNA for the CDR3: TGTGCCAGCAGCAACAGGGGGGGGGTCTCCTACAATGAGCAGTTCTTC.

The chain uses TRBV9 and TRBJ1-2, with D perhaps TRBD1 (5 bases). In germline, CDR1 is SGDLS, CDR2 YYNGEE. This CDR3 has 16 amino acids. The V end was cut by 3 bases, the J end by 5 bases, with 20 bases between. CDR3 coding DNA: TGTGCCAGCAGCGCCCACAGCGAAAGGGGTGGGTATGGCTACACCTTC. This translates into CASSAHSERGGYGYTF.

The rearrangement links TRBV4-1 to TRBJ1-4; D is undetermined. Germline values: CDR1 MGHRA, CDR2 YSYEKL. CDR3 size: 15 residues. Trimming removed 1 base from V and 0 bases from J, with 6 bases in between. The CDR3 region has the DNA TGCGCCAGCAGCCAAGGGCAGTCAACTAATGAAAAACTGTTTTTT. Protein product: CASSQGQSTNEKLFF.

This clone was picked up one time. CDR3 DNA sequence: TGTGCCAGCAGCCAACCCAGGGGACAGGGAGGGGGAGAGACCCAGTACTTC. Protein product: CASSQPRGQGGGETQYF. The chain couples TRBV3-1 (or the pseudogene TRBV3-2) to TRBJ2-5; 9 nucleotides align to TRBD1. CDR1 and CDR2 (germline): LGHDT, YNNKEL (reference sequence). The CDR3 spans 17 residues. The V segment lost 2 bases and the J segment 4 bases; nucleotides outside the gene matches: 11.

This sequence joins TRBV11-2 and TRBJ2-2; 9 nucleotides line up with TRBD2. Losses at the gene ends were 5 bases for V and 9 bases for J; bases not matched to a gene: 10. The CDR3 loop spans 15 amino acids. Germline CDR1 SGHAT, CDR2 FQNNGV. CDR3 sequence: CASSPAAGGLWELFF. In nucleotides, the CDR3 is TGTGCCAGCAGCCCCGCGGCGGGGGGGCTATGGGAGCTGTTTTTT.

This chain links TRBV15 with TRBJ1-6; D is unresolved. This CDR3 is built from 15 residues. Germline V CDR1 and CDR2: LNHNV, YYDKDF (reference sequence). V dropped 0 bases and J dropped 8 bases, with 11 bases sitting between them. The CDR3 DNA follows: TGTGCCACCAGCAGAGATCTCAGGTGGGATTCACCCCTCCACTTT. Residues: CATSRDLRWDSPLHF.

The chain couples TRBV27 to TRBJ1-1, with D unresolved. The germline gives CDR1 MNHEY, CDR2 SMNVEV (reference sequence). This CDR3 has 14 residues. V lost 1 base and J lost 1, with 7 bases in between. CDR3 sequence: CASSLLVSNTEAFF. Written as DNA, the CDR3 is TGTGCCAGCAGTTTATTAGTATCGAACACTGAAGCTTTCTTT.

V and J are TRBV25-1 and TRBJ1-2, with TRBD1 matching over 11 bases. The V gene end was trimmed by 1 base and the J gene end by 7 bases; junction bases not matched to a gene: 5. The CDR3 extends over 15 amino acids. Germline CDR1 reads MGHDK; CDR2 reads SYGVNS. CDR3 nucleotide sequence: TGTGCCAGCAGTGAATGGGGACAGGGGGGCGGTGGCTACACCTTC. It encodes CASSEWGQGGGGYTF.

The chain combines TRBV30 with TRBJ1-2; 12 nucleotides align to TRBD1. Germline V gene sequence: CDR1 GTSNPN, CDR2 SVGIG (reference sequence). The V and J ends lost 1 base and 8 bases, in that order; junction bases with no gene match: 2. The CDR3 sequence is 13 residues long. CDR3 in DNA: TGTGCCTGGAGTGCCGGGACAGGGGGCGGCTACACCTTC. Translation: CAWSAGTGGGYTF.

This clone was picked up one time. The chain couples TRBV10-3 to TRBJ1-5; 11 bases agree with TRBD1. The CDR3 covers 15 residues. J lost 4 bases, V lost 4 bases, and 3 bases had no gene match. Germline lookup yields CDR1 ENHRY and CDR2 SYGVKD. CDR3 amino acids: CAISGGTGGNQPQHF. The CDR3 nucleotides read TGTGCCATCAGTGGGGGGACAGGGGGTAATCAGCCCCAGCATTTT.

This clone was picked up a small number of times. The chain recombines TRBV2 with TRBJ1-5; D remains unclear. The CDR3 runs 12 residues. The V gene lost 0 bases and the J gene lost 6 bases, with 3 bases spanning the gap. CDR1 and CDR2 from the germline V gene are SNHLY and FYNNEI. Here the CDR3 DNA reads TGTGCCAGCAGTGAAGCCTTTCAGCCCCAGCATTTT. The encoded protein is CASSEAFQPQHF.

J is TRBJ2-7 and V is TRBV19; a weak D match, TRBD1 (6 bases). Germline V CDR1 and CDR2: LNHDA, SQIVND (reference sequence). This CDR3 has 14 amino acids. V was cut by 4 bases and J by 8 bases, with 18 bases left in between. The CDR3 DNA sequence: TGTGCCAGTAGTAGTACAGGGTCCTCCGGACAGCAGTACTTC. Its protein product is CASSSTGSSGQQYF.

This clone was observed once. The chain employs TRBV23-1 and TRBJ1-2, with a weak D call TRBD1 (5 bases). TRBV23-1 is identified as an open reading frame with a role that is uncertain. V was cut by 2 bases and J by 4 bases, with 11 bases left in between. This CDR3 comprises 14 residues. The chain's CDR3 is CASSQQGGCYGYTF. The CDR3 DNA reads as TGCGCCAGCAGTCAACAGGGAGGGTGCTATGGCTACACCTTC.

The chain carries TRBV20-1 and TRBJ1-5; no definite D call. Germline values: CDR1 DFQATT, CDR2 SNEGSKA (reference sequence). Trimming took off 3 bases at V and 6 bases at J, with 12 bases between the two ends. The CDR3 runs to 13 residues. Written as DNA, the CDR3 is TGCAGTGCTAGTCGAGCCGGTAGTCAGCCCCAGCATTTT. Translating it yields CSASRAGSQPQHF.

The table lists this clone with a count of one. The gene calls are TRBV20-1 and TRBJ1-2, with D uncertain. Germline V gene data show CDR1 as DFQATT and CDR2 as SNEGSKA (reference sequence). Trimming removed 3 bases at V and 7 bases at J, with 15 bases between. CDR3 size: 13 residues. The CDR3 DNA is TGCAGTGCTAGTAGGGAGGTCGAGGTTGGCTACACCTTC. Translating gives CSASREVEVGYTF.

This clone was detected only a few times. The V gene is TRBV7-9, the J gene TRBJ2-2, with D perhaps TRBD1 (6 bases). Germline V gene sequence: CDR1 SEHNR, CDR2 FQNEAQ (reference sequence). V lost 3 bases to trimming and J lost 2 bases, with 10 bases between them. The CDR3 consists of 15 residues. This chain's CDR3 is CASSFGTFNTGELFF. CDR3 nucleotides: TGTGCCAGCAGCTTTGGGACATTCAACACCGGGGAGCTGTTTTTT.

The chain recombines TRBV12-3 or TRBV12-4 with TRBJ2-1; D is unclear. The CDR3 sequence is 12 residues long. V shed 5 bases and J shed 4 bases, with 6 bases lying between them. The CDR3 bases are TGTGCCAGCAGTCTCCGGTACAATGAGCAGTTCTTC. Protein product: CASSLRYNEQFF.

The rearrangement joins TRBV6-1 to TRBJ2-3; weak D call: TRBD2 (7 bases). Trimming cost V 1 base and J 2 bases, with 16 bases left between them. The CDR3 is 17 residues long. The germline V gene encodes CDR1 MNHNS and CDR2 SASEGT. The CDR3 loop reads CASSEVAGAFNTDTQYF. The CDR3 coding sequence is TGTGCCAGCAGTGAAGTGGCGGGGGCTTTTAACACAGATACGCAGTATTTT.

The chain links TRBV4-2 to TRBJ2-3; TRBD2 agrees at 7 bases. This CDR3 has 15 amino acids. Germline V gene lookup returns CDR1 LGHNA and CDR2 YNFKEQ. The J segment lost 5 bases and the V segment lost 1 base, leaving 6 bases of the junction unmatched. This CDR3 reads CASSQVWEGKDTQYF. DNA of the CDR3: TGTGCCAGCAGCCAAGTCTGGGAGGGTAAAGATACGCAGTATTTT.

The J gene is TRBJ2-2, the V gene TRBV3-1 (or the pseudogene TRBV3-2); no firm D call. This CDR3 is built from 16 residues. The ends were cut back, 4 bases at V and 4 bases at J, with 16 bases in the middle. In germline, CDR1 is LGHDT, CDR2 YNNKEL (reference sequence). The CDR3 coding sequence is TGTGCCAGCAGCCCCTTCGCTAGAGTCGGCACCGGGGAGCTGTTTTTT. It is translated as CASSPFARVGTGELFF.

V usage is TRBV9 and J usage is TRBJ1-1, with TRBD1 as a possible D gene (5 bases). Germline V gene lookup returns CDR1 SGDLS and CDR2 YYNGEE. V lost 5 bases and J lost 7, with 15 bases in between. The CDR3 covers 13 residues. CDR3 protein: CASSGTPRSEAFF. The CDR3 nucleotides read TGTGCCAGCAGTGGGACTCCAAGGAGTGAAGCTTTCTTT. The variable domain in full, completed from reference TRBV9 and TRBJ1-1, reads DSGVTQTPKHLITATGQRVTLRCSPRSGDLSVYWYQQSLDQGLQFLIQYYNGEERAKGNILERFSAQQFPDLHSELNLSSLELGDSALYFCASSGTPRSEAFFGQGTRLTVV.

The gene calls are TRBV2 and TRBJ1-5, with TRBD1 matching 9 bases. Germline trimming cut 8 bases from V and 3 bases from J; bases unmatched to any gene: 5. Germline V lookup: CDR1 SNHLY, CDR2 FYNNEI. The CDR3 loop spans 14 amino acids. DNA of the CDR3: TGTGCCAGCCAACAGGGGGCGGCCAATCAGCCCCAGCATTTT. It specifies CASQQGAANQPQHF.